These T cell receptor beta chains were read from a single sample in a study of blood T cell repertoires in COVID-19. This table comes from immunoSEQ multiplex PCR, and its TCRdb copy is limited to in-frame clones, with some not included. The sample has 70,000 to 95,000 clones, around nine tenths seen once; the top ten hold 3.9%. Sequenced material: peripheral blood. These receptors all stem from a woman between 45 and 65 years old in a cohort sampled during active COVID-19. The CDR3 runs from the conserved cysteine through the conserved F or W. A D gene is named only where the DNA matches it firmly. Size is stated for part of the rows, as once, few or many counts, or as a class when the clone is expanded.

v_call	j_call	clone_size	d_call	cdr3_aa	cdr3_nt
TRBV9	TRBJ2-1	.	.	CASSVTASPYNEQFF	TGTGCCAGCAGCGTGACAGCCAGTCCCTACAATGAGCAGTTCTTC
TRBV5-3	TRBJ2-7	.	.	CAGTWGGGLEQYF	TGTGCCGGAACTTGGGGGGGCGGCCTTGAGCAGTACTTC
TRBV10-1	TRBJ2-2	few	TRBD2	CASSGTSGRTNTGELFF	TGCGCCAGCAGTGGGACTAGCGGAAGGACGAACACCGGGGAGCTGTTTTTT
TRBV7-2	TRBJ2-2	.	.	CASSLARDNTGELFF	TGTGCCAGCAGCTTAGCGCGGGACAACACCGGGGAGCTGTTTTTT
TRBV7-6	TRBJ2-7	.	TRBD1	CASSPLLGQGSYEQYF	TGTGCCAGCAGCCCTCTGCTGGGACAGGGGTCCTACGAGCAGTACTTC
TRBV19	TRBJ1-3	once	TRBD1	CASRTTGATRDTIYF	TGTGCCAGTAGGACGACAGGGGCCACTCGGGACACCATATATTTT
TRBV6-5	TRBJ2-3	.	TRBD2	CASSYTTSGSTDTQYF	TGTGCCAGCAGTTACACTACTAGCGGATCCACAGATACGCAGTATTTT
TRBV6-5	TRBJ1-1	once	.	CASTRGANTEAFF	TGTGCCAGCACCCGGGGGGCCAACACTGAAGCTTTCTTT
TRBV5-1	TRBJ2-7	.	.	CASSVSGTRTYEQYF	TGCGCCAGCAGCGTCTCCGGGACAAGGACGTACGAGCAGTACTTC
TRBV5-5	TRBJ2-7	.	TRBD1	CASSSPTGGIDEQYF	TGTGCCAGCAGCTCCCCGACAGGGGGGATCGACGAGCAGTACTTC
TRBV6-5	TRBJ2-2	.	.	CASTPQGSNTGELFF	TGTGCCAGCACCCCCCAGGGATCTAACACCGGGGAGCTGTTTTTT
TRBV11-3	TRBJ2-1	.	TRBD1	CASSSRTGDSSYNEQFF	TGTGCCAGCAGCTCCCGGACAGGTGATAGCTCCTACAATGAGCAGTTCTTC
TRBV18	TRBJ1-5	.	.	CASSPGAFNQPQHF	TGTGCCAGCTCACCAGGGGCGTTCAATCAGCCCCAGCATTTT